This T cell receptor beta chain was recorded in a study of T cells after yellow fever vaccination. The wider study: Low-cell-number fractions underwent preparation using SMART-Seq v4 Ultra Low Input. Points from the study as a whole: Clonotypes shared by both compartments, CD4 and CD8, made up a small share. Detected again after the booster were most primary-vaccination clones, at roughly 95% CD4 and 88% CD8.

Conversion of TCR transcripts into cDNA relied on 5'RACE template switching, which added a universal primer site and UMIs. MiXCR, applied by TCRdb to the 5' RACE reads, yields one record per CDR3 protein. Among approximately 27,000 distinct CDR3 sequences listed, under 7% were seen once. A word on this clonotype: This may be a read error, as it is one base from a much larger clone.

V was pared by 4 bases and J by 6 bases, with 12 bases between. This CDR3 region has 13 residues. Germline loops: CDR1 MNHEY, CDR2 SVGAGI. The clonotype was recovered from a man under 40 who received the YFV17D yellow fever vaccine. The sample in question was PBMCs, either bulk or a sorted T-cell subset (CD4+, CD8+, memory, or dextramer-sorted; not recorded which), obtained 15 days after the yellow fever booster vaccination. The rearrangement joins TRBV6-5 to TRBJ2-5; TRBD2 is a possible D gene (5 bases). CDR3: CASSSPGMQTQYF. The DNA of the CDR3 is TGTGCCAGCAGTTCGCCGGGGATGCAGACCCAGTACTTC.